This TCR beta chain was profiled in a study of T cell repertoires in cytomegalovirus infection. TCRdb redid the calling of the reads with MiXCR, one entry per CDR3 protein. The data show 680,000 or so distinct CDR3 sequences, about 33% seen once. About this clonotype itself: No antigen is known for it.

This TCR came from a human donor in good health (CMV status not recorded). Some clones in this sample may be carry-over from other donors' samples. The sample here was cultured PBMCs, taken from culture after CMV antigen stimulation.

Here the CDR3 DNA reads TGCGCCAGCAGCCAAAGGACAGGGCAACAGCCCCAGCATTTT. Protein product: CASSQRTGQQPQHF. The genes are TRBV4-3 and TRBJ1-5, with 8 nucleotides matching TRBD1. The CDR3 has 14 residues. Germline assignment: CDR1 LGHNA and CDR2 YSLEER. V trimming: 2 bases; J trimming: 7 bases; junction bases outside the gene matches: 4.